One and the same sample provided the 21 T cell receptor beta chains below, sequenced in a study of technical replicates of blood from a handful of donors. The repertoire was sequenced with immunoSEQ multiplex PCR; TCRdb's copy has only in-frame clones and lacks some. The data contain under 90,000 clones, about 95% of them singletons. Sequenced sample: T cells isolated from PBMCs. These receptors came from a human donor in good health.

The rearrangement uses TRBV5-8 and TRBJ1-1; D gene unclear. Looked up from germline, CDR1 is SGHTS and CDR2 is YDEGEE. This CDR3 is 15 amino acids long. V lost 1 base, J lost 0 bases, and 10 bases lay in between. The CDR3 is CASSLHSYLNTEAFF. CDR3 sequence (DNA): TGTGCCAGCAGCTTGCACAGCTACTTGAACACTGAAGCTTTCTTT. Full variable domain (rest looked up from reference TRBV5-8 and TRBJ1-1): EAGVTQSPTHLIKTRGQQATLRCSPISGHTSVYWYQQALGLGLQFLLWYDEGEERNRGNFPPRFSGRQFPNYSSELNVNALELEDSALYLCASSLHSYLNTEAFFGQGTRLTVV.

The rearrangement joins TRBV6-1 to TRBJ2-3; 7 positions match TRBD1. Germline lookup yields CDR1 MNHNS and CDR2 SASEGT. This CDR3 contains 15 residues. The V and J ends lost 4 bases and 7 bases, in that order; junction bases with no gene match: 11. The CDR3 sequence is CASSADRAQGNTQYF. CDR3 coding DNA: TGTGCCAGCAGTGCTGACAGGGCTCAGGGGAATACGCAGTATTTT.

The chain recombines TRBV4-1 with TRBJ1-1, with D perhaps matching TRBD1 (5 bases). The CDR3 sequence is 15 residues long. Germline lookup yields CDR1 MGHRA and CDR2 YSYEKL. Trimming took off 2 bases at V and 4 bases at J, with 14 bases between the two ends. The chain's CDR3 is CASSQKAGIATEAFF. CDR3 nucleotide sequence: TGCGCCAGCAGCCAAAAGGCAGGGATCGCCACTGAAGCTTTCTTT.

This clone was seen a single time. V usage is TRBV6-1 and J usage is TRBJ2-1, with D perhaps TRBD1 (5 bases). The length of the CDR3 is 14 residues. The germline CDR1 and CDR2 sequences are MNHNS and SASEGT. Trimming pared 5 bases from V and 10 bases from J, leaving 18 bases between. The CDR3 DNA reads as TGTGCCAGCAGTCAGGGTGGTGGTAACGGGGAGCAGTTCTTC. It translates to CASSQGGGNGEQFF.

This clone was seen just once. The chain uses TRBV7-9 and TRBJ1-4; D gene uncertain. V gave up 6 bases and J gave up 6 bases, with 11 bases separating them. This CDR3 is 13 amino acids long. Germline V gives CDR1 SEHNR, CDR2 FQNEAQ (reference sequence). The CDR3 DNA follows: TGTGCCAGCAGTAATGGGCTGGATGAAAAACTGTTTTTT. It encodes CASSNGLDEKLFF.

The rearrangement joins TRBV2 to TRBJ2-2; 8 bases fit TRBD1. V shed 10 bases, J shed 4 bases, and the junction held 8 bases outside the gene matches. Germline CDR1 reads SNHLY; CDR2 reads FYNNEI. CDR3 length: 14 amino acids. The CDR3 spells CATRLTGGTGELFF. CDR3 sequence (DNA): TGTGCCACCCGTTTAACAGGGGGCACCGGGGAGCTGTTTTTT. Drawing the rest from reference TRBV2 and TRBJ2-2, the complete variable domain is EPEVTQTPSHQVTQMGQEVILRCVPISNHLYFYWYRQILGQKVEFLVSFYNNEISEKSEIFDDQFSVERPDGSNFTLKIRSTKLEDSAMYFCATRLTGGTGELFFGEGSRLTVL.

This chain uses TRBV11-3 with TRBJ2-5; tentative D call: TRBD2 (6 bases). This CDR3 comprises 15 residues. The V gene's germline CDR1 is SGHNT and CDR2 YENEEA. V lost 5 bases and J 5 bases, leaving 18 bases between the germline ends. As DNA, the CDR3 is TGTGCCAGCAGCCCTGGCAAGGCGGGGAGGGAGACCCAGTACTTC. The encoded protein is CASSPGKAGRETQYF.

This chain links TRBV27 with TRBJ2-7; perhaps TRBD1 as D (6 bases). This CDR3 is 14 amino acids long. Trimming removed 5 bases from V and 2 bases from J, with 13 bases in between. The V gene's germline CDR1 is MNHEY and CDR2 SMNVEV (reference sequence). This chain's CDR3 is CASSPTGSTYEQYF. The CDR3 nucleotides are TGTGCCAGCAGTCCCACAGGGAGCACCTACGAGCAGTACTTC.

The chain employs TRBV5-4 and TRBJ1-6; TRBD1 agrees at 7 bases. J gave up 10 bases and V 7 bases, and 11 bases lay outside the gene matches. The CDR3 is made up of 14 amino acids. From germline, CDR1 is SGHNT and CDR2 YYREEE (reference sequence). DNA of the CDR3: TGTGCCAGCGCGACCGGGACAGAAGAATCACCCCTCCACTTT. As protein: CASATGTEESPLHF.

The gene calls are TRBV19 and TRBJ2-5; perhaps TRBD1 as D (5 bases). Trimming pared 3 bases from V and 9 bases from J, leaving 17 bases between. CDR1 and CDR2 (germline): LNHDA, SQIVND (reference sequence). This CDR3 is built from 14 residues. In DNA form, the CDR3 reads TGTGCCAGTAGTATCGACAGTCCCACTGGGGCCCAGTACTTC. Its translation: CASSIDSPTGAQYF.

V gene TRBV11-3 combines with J gene TRBJ2-1; 9 bases map to TRBD2. Looked up from germline, CDR1 is SGHNT and CDR2 is YENEEA. This CDR3 has 15 residues. J was trimmed by 3 bases and V by 4 bases; bases with no gene match: 4. The CDR3 sequence is CASSSLAGFYNEQFF. The DNA of the CDR3 is TGTGCCAGCAGCTCCCTAGCGGGGTTCTACAATGAGCAGTTCTTC.

This chain joins TRBV5-3 and TRBJ1-1; D call uncertain. TRBV5-3 is an open reading frame whose function is uncertain. CDR3 length equals 13 residues. V lost 0 bases, J lost 4 bases, and 7 bases lay in between. The CDR3 sequence is CARSLDCPTEAFF. The CDR3 DNA follows: TGTGCCAGAAGCTTGGACTGCCCCACTGAAGCTTTCTTT.

The chain carries TRBV15 and TRBJ1-3; TRBD1 might be the D (5 bases). This CDR3 has 15 amino acids. Germline CDR1 reads LNHNV; CDR2 reads YYDKDF (reference sequence). Trimming shortened V by 6 bases and J by 0 bases, and 12 bases separated the two germline ends. CDR3 amino acids: CATRTGDASGNTIYF. The CDR3 coding sequence is TGTGCCACCAGGACGGGGGACGCCTCTGGAAACACCATATATTTT.

Only one count was recorded for this clone. CDR3 loop: CASSQDPGNTEAFF. DNA of the CDR3: TGCGCCAGCAGCCAAGATCCCGGGAACACTGAAGCTTTCTTT. The chain employs TRBV4-1 and TRBJ1-1; D gene ambiguous. Germline CDR1 is MGHRA and CDR2 is YSYEKL. Trimming removed 0 bases from V and 1 base from J, with 6 bases in between. The CDR3 runs 14 residues.

This sequence joins TRBV30 and TRBJ2-7; D is possibly TRBD1 (6 bases). The CDR3 is made up of 13 amino acids. CDR1 and CDR2 from the germline V gene are GTSNPN and SVGIG (reference sequence). Trimming left V 7 bases short and J 1 base short, with 14 bases between. CDR3 residues: CAYLTGLSYEQYF. The DNA for the CDR3 is TGTGCCTACCTCACAGGGTTGTCCTACGAGCAGTACTTC.

V usage is TRBV27 and J usage is TRBJ2-7, with D possibly matching TRBD2 (6 bases). Germline CDR1 MNHEY, CDR2 SMNVEV (reference sequence). The CDR3 has 14 amino acids. V was shortened by 2 bases and J by 4 bases, with 12 bases between the two germline ends. This CDR3 is CASSLGGRGYEQYF. DNA for the CDR3: TGTGCCAGCAGTTTAGGGGGTCGGGGGTACGAGCAGTACTTC.

This chain links TRBV15 with TRBJ1-6, with 8 bases matching TRBD1. V lost 5 bases to trimming and J lost 10 bases; unmatched junction nucleotides: 22. The CDR3 totals 19 residues. Germline-derived CDR1 and CDR2 are LNHNV and YYDKDF (reference sequence). CDR3 in amino acids: CATSARGLWVTGEDSPLHF. The CDR3 nucleotides read TGTGCCACCAGCGCCAGGGGATTGTGGGTGACAGGGGAAGACTCACCCCTCCACTTT.

The CDR3 nucleotides are TGTGCCAGTAGTACAGAGGCCCCCACAGCCTACGAGCAGTACTTC. The encoded protein is CASSTEAPTAYEQYF. The chain combines TRBV19 with TRBJ2-7, with unresolved D. CDR1 is LNHDA, CDR2 SQIVND, per germline (reference sequence). The length of the CDR3 is 15 residues. Trimming pared 4 bases from V and 2 bases from J, leaving 15 bases between.

The rearrangement uses TRBV5-5 and TRBJ2-6; D gene unclear. Germline CDR1 SGHKS, CDR2 YYEKEE (reference sequence). Trimming stripped 0 bases from V and 0 bases from J, with 7 bases between. CDR3 size: 16 residues. In nucleotides, the CDR3 is TGTGCCAGCAGCTTGGGGCAGTTCTCTGGGGCCAACGTCCTGACTTTC. It encodes CASSLGQFSGANVLTF.

This clone came up once. This rearrangement joins TRBV4-1 to TRBJ2-7; D is unresolved. Trimming removed 2 bases from V and 0 bases from J, with 8 bases in between. The CDR3 contains 14 residues. Germline V gives CDR1 MGHRA, CDR2 YSYEKL. CDR3 DNA sequence: TGCGCCAGCAGCCAACAGAGGAGCTCCTACGAGCAGTACTTC. Its protein is CASSQQRSSYEQYF.

The rearrangement links TRBV15 to TRBJ2-1; 9 bases line up with TRBD2. In germline, CDR1 is LNHNV, CDR2 YYDKDF (reference sequence). After removal of 1 base from V and 0 bases from J, the junction contained 4 bases not matched to a gene. The CDR3 runs to 17 residues. DNA of the CDR3: TGTGCCACCAGCAGAGGCCCTAGCGGGATCTCCTACAATGAGCAGTTCTTC. This translates into CATSRGPSGISYNEQFF.